The 25 T cell receptor beta chains reported below all come from one sample, sequenced in a study of glioma-infiltrating T cells after dendritic cell vaccination listed by TCRdb under 2016. The method behind the library was the immunoSEQ multiplex PCR assay. What TCRdb holds here is the immuneACCESS table cut down to in-frame rearrangements. Part of the clones is not present; checked against another copy, under half of the missing clones reflect an unresolved V gene, and the others are unexplained. The sample has roughly 100,000 clones on record, about 90% of them singletons. Approximately 2.7% of the sample is taken by the ten largest. Interpreted using the paper, the time point label stands for: after dendritic cell vaccination, including at tumor progression/relapse. The material was blood, obtained after dendritic cell vaccination. The receptor source for this set is a human donor with glioblastoma.

The chain employs TRBV27 and TRBJ2-1; D unclear. The CDR3 covers 16 residues. Germline CDR1 and CDR2: MNHEY and SMNVEV (reference sequence). Trimming cost V 3 bases and J 0 bases, with 12 bases left between them. CDR3 DNA sequence: TGTGCCAGCAGTTTTCTCCTATCGAGCTCCTACAATGAGCAGTTCTTC. It encodes CASSFLLSSSYNEQFF.

V gene TRBV29-1 combines with J gene TRBJ2-3; D might be TRBD2 (6 bases). Germline CDR1 reads SQVTM; CDR2 reads ANQGSEA. V was pared by 2 bases and J by 0 bases, with 6 bases between. The CDR3 has 13 amino acids. The CDR3 region has the DNA TGCAGCGTTGAACTAGCGAGCACAGATACGCAGTATTTT. Translating it yields CSVELASTDTQYF.

Regarding this clone: The same CDR3 arises from other DNA sequences in this sample as well. The genes are TRBV6-1 and TRBJ1-6, with D tentatively TRBD1 (5 bases). In germline, CDR1 is MNHNS, CDR2 SASEGT. The length of the CDR3 is 15 residues. V lost 6 bases and J lost 2, with 11 bases in between. The CDR3 DNA sequence: TGTGCCAGCAGCCTGACAGAGACCTATAATTCACCCCTCCACTTT. It yields the protein CASSLTETYNSPLHF.

The chain is built from TRBV6-6 and TRBJ1-4; D remains unclear. The CDR3 covers 15 residues. Trimming removed 2 bases at V and 0 bases at J, with 7 bases between. Germline V gene lookup returns CDR1 MNHNY and CDR2 SVGAGI (reference sequence). This chain's CDR3 is CASSYTGTTNEKLFF. The CDR3 coding sequence is TGTGCCAGCAGTTACACGGGGACAACTAATGAAAAACTGTTTTTT.

This clone was detected once. This chain uses TRBV9 with TRBJ2-3; 15 bases are shared with TRBD2. CDR1 SGDLS and CDR2 YYNGEE come from the germline V gene. J lost 2 bases, V lost 3 bases, and 13 bases had no gene match. The CDR3 covers 20 residues. CDR3 nucleotide sequence: TGTGCCAGCAGCGCACTAACCGGGACTAGCGGGAGGCGGAACACAGATACGCAGTATTTT. Protein product: CASSALTGTSGRRNTDTQYF.

The V call is TRBV6-5, the J call TRBJ1-6; 10 bases map to TRBD1. This CDR3 is built from 15 residues. CDR1 and CDR2 from the germline V gene are MNHEY and SVGAGI. V shed 5 bases and J 7 bases; nucleotides not matched to a gene: 5. CDR3: CASSRQGAENSPLHF. The DNA of the CDR3 is TGTGCCAGCAGTCGACAGGGGGCTGAGAATTCACCCCTCCACTTT.

This clone was counted only a few times. The chain uses TRBV30 and TRBJ1-2; 9 positions agree with TRBD1. The CDR3 runs to 15 residues. V lost 2 bases and J lost 8; bases outside the gene matches: 12. The germline CDR1 and CDR2 sequences are GTSNPN and SVGIG (reference sequence). The CDR3 reads CAWSPPGTGRSGYTF. The CDR3 nucleotides are TGTGCCTGGAGTCCTCCCGGGACAGGGAGGAGCGGCTACACCTTC.

This rearrangement joins TRBV6-1 to TRBJ1-5; the D is unclear. V was pared by 0 bases and J by 6 bases, with 15 bases between. CDR1 and CDR2 (germline): MNHNS, SASEGT. The CDR3 has 16 amino acids. Written as DNA, the CDR3 is TGTGCCAGCAGTGAAGCGGTCTCGGGGTCGGGTCAGCCCCAGCATTTT. Translated: CASSEAVSGSGQPQHF.

The V call is TRBV5-1, the J call TRBJ2-1; D not resolved. V shed 6 bases and J shed 1 base, with 11 bases lying between them. CDR3 size: 14 residues. Germline V gives CDR1 SGHRS, CDR2 YFSETQ. CDR3: CASKPLRSYNEQFF. The DNA for the CDR3 is TGCGCCAGCAAACCCCTTAGATCCTACAATGAGCAGTTCTTC.

The chain couples TRBV19 to TRBJ1-5; 7 positions agree with TRBD1. CDR3 length: 15 residues. Losses at the gene ends were 3 bases for V and 5 bases for J; bases not matched to a gene: 7. Germline V gene data show CDR1 as LNHDA and CDR2 as SQIVND (reference sequence). The CDR3 DNA follows: TGTGCCAGTAGTATTCAGGGGGTGGGGCATCAGCCCCAGCATTTT. It is translated as CASSIQGVGHQPQHF.

This chain uses TRBV19 with TRBJ1-2; 9 bases line up with TRBD1. Germline values: CDR1 LNHDA, CDR2 SQIVND (reference sequence). With V trimmed by 5 bases and J by 1 base, 8 bases remained unmatched. CDR3 length: 16 amino acids. This CDR3 reads CASSPKDRGVNYGYTF. Here the CDR3 DNA reads TGTGCCAGTAGTCCTAAAGACAGGGGGGTTAACTATGGCTACACCTTC.

In this sample, this clone turned up once. The J gene is TRBJ1-5, the V gene TRBV10-2; 7 bases line up with TRBD1. The CDR3 has 15 amino acids. V shed 6 bases and J 2 bases; nucleotides not matched to a gene: 7. Germline CDR1 WSHSY, CDR2 SAAADI. The CDR3, as DNA: TGCGCCAGCAGGACGACAGGGCCGGGCAATCAGCCCCAGCATTTT. It specifies CASRTTGPGNQPQHF.

The V call is TRBV30, the J call TRBJ2-5; no reliable D call. Trimming cost V 2 bases and J 2 bases, with 12 bases left between them. CDR1 is GTSNPN, CDR2 SVGIG, per germline (reference sequence). The CDR3 totals 14 residues. DNA of the CDR3: TGTGCCTGGAGTCGGCGGCTGGGTCAAGAGACCCAGTACTTC. Translating gives CAWSRRLGQETQYF.

This clone has a handful of counts. The genes are TRBV10-1 and TRBJ2-1, with 10 bases identical to TRBD2. The CDR3 totals 16 residues. CDR1 is WNHNN, CDR2 SYGVQD, per germline (reference sequence). The ends lost 3 bases at V and 1 base at J; junction bases unmatched: 3. This CDR3 reads CASSELLAGSYNEQFF. CDR3 DNA: TGCGCCAGCAGTGAATTACTAGCGGGATCCTACAATGAGCAGTTCTTC.

This rearrangement joins TRBV10-3 to TRBJ2-1; D remains ambiguous. V lost 8 bases and J lost 2, with 10 bases in between. Per the germline V gene, CDR1 is ENHRY and CDR2 is SYGVKD. There are 13 residues in the CDR3. CDR3 DNA sequence: TGTGCCATCGGAAGCGAACCCTACAATGAGCAGTTCTTC. Protein sequence: CAIGSEPYNEQFF.

The V gene is TRBV30, the J gene TRBJ1-2; TRBD1 matches at 8 bases. CDR3 length equals 12 residues. The germline V gene has CDR1 GTSNPN and CDR2 SVGIG (reference sequence). J was trimmed by 3 bases and V by 5 bases; bases with no gene match: 2. The CDR3 loop reads CAWGTGHYGYTF. The CDR3 DNA is TGTGCCTGGGGGACAGGCCACTATGGCTACACCTTC. Looking up the rest from reference TRBV30 and TRBJ1-2 gives the full variable domain: SQTIHQWPATLVQPVGSPLSLECTVEGTSNPNLYWYRQAAGRGLQLLFYSVGIGQISSEVPQNLSASRPQDRQFILSSKKLLLSDSGFYLCAWGTGHYGYTFGSGTRLTVV.

This rearrangement joins TRBV18 to TRBJ2-5, with 7 bases identical to TRBD2. The CDR3 has 15 residues. CDR1 is KGHSH and CDR2 is LQKENI in the germline V gene. V lost 4 bases, J lost 2 bases, and 7 bases stayed unmatched. The CDR3 nucleotides read TGTGCCAGCTCACAGTTTAGGACTAGACAAGAGACCCAGTACTTC. Its translation: CASSQFRTRQETQYF.

This sequence joins TRBV28 and TRBJ1-2; no clear D gene. Per germline, CDR1 MDHEN and CDR2 SYDVKM. This CDR3 contains 13 residues. Between the trimmed V and J ends, which lost 5 bases and 5 bases, there was a span of 12 bases. The CDR3 protein is CASSPPVSYGYTF. The DNA for the CDR3 is TGTGCCAGCAGTCCCCCGGTCTCGTATGGCTACACCTTC.

The chain uses TRBV7-9 and TRBJ2-3; D ambiguous. V was cut by 1 base and J by 9 bases, with 8 bases left in between. CDR3 size: 12 residues. Per germline, CDR1 SEHNR and CDR2 FQNEAQ (reference sequence). The CDR3 coding sequence is TGTGCCAGCAGCTTAGAGTCTCGGACGCAGTATTTT. Residues: CASSLESRTQYF.

This chain links TRBV7-3 with TRBJ2-1; 12 bases align to TRBD2. Per the germline V gene, CDR1 is SGHTA and CDR2 is FQGTGA. J was trimmed by 4 bases and V by 4 bases; bases with no gene match: 2. The length of the CDR3 is 15 residues. CDR3: CASSWTSGTYNEQFF. CDR3 nucleotide sequence: TGTGCCAGCAGCTGGACTAGCGGGACATACAATGAGCAGTTCTTC.

This clone appeared a single time. The chain combines TRBV7-3 with TRBJ1-1; D gene unclear. Germline V gene lookup returns CDR1 SGHTA and CDR2 FQGTGA. This CDR3 region has 14 residues. V lost 2 bases, J lost 1 base, and 8 bases lay in between. The CDR3 loop reads CASSLHTGNTEAFF. DNA for the CDR3: TGTGCCAGCAGCTTACACACGGGGAACACTGAAGCTTTCTTT.

V and J are TRBV11-2 and TRBJ2-1; D is unclear. Looked up from germline, CDR1 is SGHAT and CDR2 is FQNNGV. The CDR3 has 12 amino acids. Trimming stripped 5 bases from V and 5 bases from J, with 7 bases between. CDR3 nucleotide sequence: TGTGCCAGCAGCCACGTAGACAATGAGCAGTTCTTC. Encoded protein: CASSHVDNEQFF.

Notes on this clone: The junction departs from germline at one end; a sequencing error may be responsible. CDR3 sequence (DNA): TGCAGCGCTGGCCGGGTCCAAGGGACCCAGTACTTC. It is translated as CSAGRVQGTQYF. This chain connects TRBV29-1 to TRBJ2-5; no definite D call. This CDR3 contains 12 residues. CDR1 is SQVTM and CDR2 is ANQGSEA in the germline V gene.

The chain links TRBV7-8 to TRBJ1-5; the D gene is possibly TRBD1 (6 bases). There are 14 residues in the CDR3. The germline V gene has CDR1 SGHVS and CDR2 FQNEAQ. The ends were cut back, 7 bases at V and 7 bases at J, with 17 bases in the middle. The CDR3 loop reads CASIPQGFNQPQHF. The CDR3 DNA follows: TGTGCCAGCATCCCGCAGGGGTTTAACCAGCCCCAGCATTTT.

The chain employs TRBV30 and TRBJ2-6; no reliable D call. With 2 bases removed from V and 0 bases from J, the gap between germline ends came to 8 bases. Germline V gene sequence: CDR1 GTSNPN, CDR2 SVGIG (reference sequence). This CDR3 has 15 residues. The CDR3 protein is CAWSIDASGANVLTF. CDR3 bases: TGTGCCTGGAGTATAGATGCCTCTGGGGCCAACGTCCTGACTTTC.